A selection of T cell receptor beta chains follows, all from one sample in a study of cytomegalovirus exposure and HLA in healthy donors. Measured with immunoSEQ multiplex PCR; TCRdb has only the in-frame clones, and not every one. The profile covers 210,000 or so clones, with just under 80% appearing a single time and about 0.47% taken by the ten largest. Sequenced material: PBMCs. Receptors originate from a boy between 10 and 17 years old in good health and CMV-seronegative. Each CDR3 is given with its conserved first and last residue. A D gene is named only where the DNA matches it firmly. Some rows have no size entry. The others give once, few or many, or a class for an expanded clone.

>once|TRBJ2-7|.|TRBV15
TGTGCCACCAGCAGAGATAGAAAGTACGAGCAGTACTTC
CATSRDRKYEQYF
>.|TRBJ1-4|.|TRBV6-1
TGTGCCAGCAGGAACAGGGAGATTAATGAAAAACTGTTTTTT
CASRNREINEKLFF
>.|TRBJ1-6|.|TRBV11-3
TGTGCCAGCAGCTTCGGGGGGCGCGGTTCACCCCTCCACTTT
CASSFGGRGSPLHF
>.|TRBJ2-1|TRBD2|TRBV27
TGTGCCAGCAGTTTAAGAGGGACCCGAGGACTAGGAGCAAGTGAGCAGTTCTTC
CASSLRGTRGLGASEQFF
>few|TRBJ1-1|.|TRBV10-3
TGTGCTTCCCGTTTGTCGTTTTCCCCTGAAGCTTTCTTT
CASRLSFSPEAFF
>.|TRBJ1-4|.|TRBV15
TGTGCCACCAGCAGGGCAAGCAGGGCCGGTAATGAAAAACTGTTTTTT
CATSRASRAGNEKLFF
>.|TRBJ1-2|TRBD1|TRBV11-3
TGTGCCAGCAGCTTAGCCCGGACAGGGAACTATGGCTACACCTTC
CASSLARTGNYGYTF
>.|TRBJ2-7|.|TRBV10-3
TGTGCCACCGAGAGAGACAGAGAAACCTACGAGCAGTACTTC
CATERDRETYEQYF
>.|TRBJ2-2|.|TRBV13
TGTGCCAGCAGTTTAGAGCAGGGCCAAAACACCGGGGAGCTGTTTTTT
CASSLEQGQNTGELFF
>.|TRBJ1-2|TRBD1|TRBV7-9
TGTGCCAGCAGCGGACACAGGGGATTTAACTATGGCTACACCTTC
CASSGHRGFNYGYTF
>.|TRBJ2-7|.|TRBV5-1
TGCGCCAGCAGCTTGGATCTCACGCGGGTCTCCTACGAGCAGTACTTC
CASSLDLTRVSYEQYF
>.|TRBJ1-4|.|TRBV5-4
TGTGCCAGCAGCTTGAGTATGGGGGCAGTAGCTAATGAAAAACTGTTTTTT
CASSLSMGAVANEKLFF
>.|TRBJ1-1|TRBD1|TRBV29-1
TGCAGCGTTGAGATCGGGACAGGGGGTGGGGGAGCTTTCTTT
CSVEIGTGGGGAFF
>.|TRBJ2-7|TRBD2|TRBV4-2
TGTGCCAGCAGCCAAGATGGCCTAGCGGGGGACTCCTACGAGCAGTACTTC
CASSQDGLAGDSYEQYF
>.|TRBJ1-1|.|TRBV13
TGTGCCAGCAGCTTACAGGGGAGACCTGAAGCTTTCTTT
CASSLQGRPEAFF
>.|TRBJ2-5|TRBD1|TRBV4-1
TGCGCCAGCAGCCTCACAGGGGGCCTCGAGACCCAGTACTTC
CASSLTGGLETQYF
>.|TRBJ2-1|TRBD2|TRBV27
TGTGCCAGCAGTTCCGGCCTAGCGGGAAACAATGAGCAGTTCTTC
CASSSGLAGNNEQFF
>.|TRBJ2-7|.|TRBV7-6
TGTGCCAGCAGCCTTGGATCGGGGTCCGCCTACGAGCAGTACTTC
CASSLGSGSAYEQYF
>.|TRBJ1-4|.|TRBV5-1
TGCGCCAGCAGTCTCCGGTTAGAGGCTAATGAAAAACTGTTTTTT
CASSLRLEANEKLFF
>.|TRBJ2-5|.|TRBV6-5
TGTGCCAGCAGTTACCACGCCAGGGGCCAAGAGACCCAGTACTTC
CASSYHARGQETQYF
>.|TRBJ1-1|TRBD1|TRBV4-1
TGCGCCAGCAGCCGAGACAGGGGGCGCGAAACTTTCTTT
CASSRDRGRETFF
>few|TRBJ1-5|.|TRBV19
TGTGCCAGTAGTATATCGGCCCAGGGTCAGCCCCAGCATTTT
CASSISAQGQPQHF
>few|TRBJ2-3|TRBD2|TRBV29-1
TGCAGCGTTGGAAAGGCGGGAGATTACGCAGATACGCAGTATTTT
CSVGKAGDYADTQYF
>once|TRBJ2-1|.|TRBV5-1
TGCGCCAGCAGCTACCAAGCGGACCCCGGGGTGGATGAGCAGTTCTTC
CASSYQADPGVDEQFF
>.|TRBJ2-1|TRBD2|TRBV19
TGTGCCAGTAGTATAGTCGGCCCCACAGTACTAGCGGGGGGGCCGAGCTACAATGAGCAGTTCTTC
CASSIVGPTVLAGGPSYNEQFF
>.|TRBJ1-2|.|TRBV30
TGTGCCTGGAGTGGGGGCGTTTTGGATGGCTACACCTTC
CAWSGGVLDGYTF
>few|TRBJ1-1|.|TRBV25-1
TGTGCCAGCAATCGCACCCCCGGTGAAAAAGCTTTCTTT
CASNRTPGEKAFF
>.|TRBJ1-1|TRBD1|TRBV6-5
TGTGCCAGCAGGAGAGCAGGGGGGAACACTGAAGCTTTCTTT
CASRRAGGNTEAFF
>.|TRBJ1-1|TRBD1|TRBV19
TGTGCCAGTAGTATAACAGGGGCCACTGAAGCTTTCTTT
CASSITGATEAFF
>.|TRBJ1-2|.|TRBV11-3
TGTGCCAGCAGCTTCAGGACAAGGGGCTACACCTTC
CASSFRTRGYTF
>few|TRBJ2-7|.|TRBV30
TGTGCCTGGGCTTGGGCGATTCATTACGAGCAGTACTTC
CAWAWAIHYEQYF
>once|TRBJ2-3|.|TRBV30
TGTGCCTGGAGCCTAGCGCGTAGCACAGATACGCAGTATTTT
CAWSLARSTDTQYF
>few|TRBJ1-1|.|TRBV19
TGTGCCAGTAGTATGGGGCCAGGGGAGGGTAGAACTGAAGCTTTCTTT
CASSMGPGEGRTEAFF
>.|TRBJ1-2|.|TRBV6-5
TGTGCCAGCAGTTACATCGCGGGGATGCCGTATGGCTACACCTTC
CASSYIAGMPYGYTF
>.|TRBJ2-7|TRBD1|TRBV6-5
TGTGCCAGCAGTTACTGGACAGGGGGGGTCTACGAGCAGTACTTC
CASSYWTGGVYEQYF
>.|TRBJ2-1|.|TRBV11-3
TGTGCCAGAACCACGATCAGGGGCCCCCAAGACAATGAGCAGTTCTTC
CARTTIRGPQDNEQFF
>.|TRBJ1-1|.|TRBV5-1
TGCGCCAGCAGCTTGGACAGGGTCTCTGAAGCTTTCTTT
CASSLDRVSEAFF
>few|TRBJ1-1|.|TRBV2
TGTGCCACTAGACGGTCTTTTATGAACACTGAAGCTTTCTTT
CATRRSFMNTEAFF
>once|TRBJ2-4|TRBD1|TRBV19
TGTGCCAGTAGTATGGGACAGTGGCTGGACATTCAGTACTTC
CASSMGQWLDIQYF
>.|TRBJ1-4|.|TRBV4-2
TGTGCCAGCAGCCAAGATACAGGAGAATTTAATGAAAAACTGTTTTTT
CASSQDTGEFNEKLFF
>.|TRBJ1-2|.|TRBV5-1
TGCGCCAGCAGCTGGGAAGGGGAGGTTTTCACCTTC
CASSWEGEVFTF
>once|TRBJ2-7|TRBD2|TRBV7-2
TGTGCCAGCAGCTTAACGTTCGGAGCGGGAGCCAGGATGAACGAGCAGTACTTC
CASSLTFGAGARMNEQYF
>once|TRBJ2-1|TRBD2|TRBV6-1
TGTGCCAGCAGTGAATCTCTGGCTAGCGGGGTCCTAAGTCAGCGCAATGAGCAGTTCTTC
CASSESLASGVLSQRNEQFF
>.|TRBJ2-5|TRBD2|TRBV10-2
TGCGCCAGCAGACCGCCGGGACTAGCGGGAGTTTACTTC
CASRPPGLAGVYF
>once|TRBJ2-1|TRBD1|TRBV11-3
TGTGCCAGCAGCTTGGGACAGGCGATCGGGGATGAGCAGTTCTTC
CASSLGQAIGDEQFF
>.|TRBJ1-2|.|TRBV5-6
TGTGCCAGCAGCCCACCCTTACAGGGCCGCTATGGCTACACCTTC
CASSPPLQGRYGYTF
>.|TRBJ2-7|TRBD1|TRBV6-1
TGTGCCAGCAGCTCGGACAGGGCGAGGACCTACGAGCAGTACTTC
CASSSDRARTYEQYF
>.|TRBJ2-7|TRBD2|TRBV10-1
TGCGCCAGCAGTGAGTCTGAGGGAGGGCAGTACGAGCAGTACTTC
CASSESEGGQYEQYF
>.|TRBJ1-1|.|TRBV30
TGTGCCTGGAGTTTCGGGGTTAGCACTGAAGCTTTCTTT
CAWSFGVSTEAFF
>few|TRBJ1-5|.|TRBV7-9
TGTGCCAGCAGCTTAGGGCAGGATAGCAATCAGCCCCAGCATTTT
CASSLGQDSNQPQHF
>.|TRBJ2-3|TRBD2|TRBV4-1
TGCGCCAGCAGCCAGGGCGGGCGGGGGGGCCCCAGAGATACGCAGTATTTT
CASSQGGRGGPRDTQYF